Listed here are 10 T cell receptor beta chains from one sample, sequenced in a study of T cell responses to AZD1222 COVID-19 vaccine. Clones were sequenced by immunoSEQ multiplex PCR, and TCRdb holds only the in-frame ones, with some missing. The table lists about 85,000 clones, just over 85% of them singletons. The sample in question was peripheral blood, obtained on day 0 of MenACWY control vaccination. Receptors were obtained from an adult in good health.

This rearrangement joins TRBV28 to TRBJ1-4; TRBD1 aligns across 8 bases. The V and J ends lost 3 bases and 7 bases, in that order; junction bases with no gene match: 10. CDR3 length equals 16 residues. CDR1 is MDHEN and CDR2 is SYDVKM in the germline V gene. The CDR3 loop reads CASSLAGGGTIEKLFF. DNA of the CDR3: TGTGCCAGCAGTTTGGCAGGGGGCGGAACAATTGAAAAACTGTTTTTT.

Of note for this clone: Only one base separates this from a far larger clonotype, so it likely reflects a read error. The rearrangement joins TRBV4-3 to TRBJ1-2; the D gene is possibly TRBD1 (5 bases). Germline CDR1 LGHNA, CDR2 YSLEER. This CDR3 has 15 amino acids. V was clipped by 8 bases and J by 0 bases, with 16 bases between them. The CDR3 reads CASCRVGESNYGYTF. Here the CDR3 DNA reads TGCGCCAGCTGCCGAGTGGGGGAGTCTAACTATGGCTACACCTTC.

This rearrangement joins TRBV2 to TRBJ2-1, with D perhaps TRBD1 (6 bases). V was trimmed by 1 base and J by 16 bases, leaving 23 bases between them. The CDR3 is 15 residues long. CDR1 is SNHLY, CDR2 FYNNEI, per germline. CDR3 sequence (DNA): TGTGCCAGCAGTGAAGATCGTCGGGACAAGGGTGCGGATTTCTTC. Encoded protein: CASSEDRRDKGADFF.

CDR3 in DNA: TGTGCCAGCAGCGCCCGGGAGGGGGGAACTGAAGCTTTCTTT. Its translation is CASSAREGGTEAFF. The rearrangement joins TRBV9 to TRBJ1-1; D might be TRBD1 (6 bases). This CDR3 has 14 residues. In germline, CDR1 is SGDLS, CDR2 YYNGEE. Trimming took off 3 bases at V and 5 bases at J, with 14 bases between the two ends.

The chain uses TRBV7-6 and TRBJ1-1; weak D call: TRBD1 (5 bases). V lost 4 bases and J lost 5, with 17 bases in between. Germline V gives CDR1 SGHVS, CDR2 FNYEAQ. The CDR3 contains 15 residues. This CDR3 reads CASSSMGEIWTEAFF. In DNA form, the CDR3 reads TGTGCCAGCAGCTCCATGGGGGAAATTTGGACTGAAGCTTTCTTT. The complete variable domain, with remaining parts taken from reference TRBV7-6 and TRBJ1-1, reads GAGVSQSPRYKVTKRGQDVALRCDPISGHVSLYWYRQALGQGPEFLTYFNYEAQQDKSGLPNDRFSAERPEGSISTLTIQRTEQRDSAMYRCASSSMGEIWTEAFFGQGTRLTVV.

This clone was counted once. This rearrangement joins TRBV3-1 (or the pseudogene TRBV3-2) to TRBJ1-2; D gene ambiguous. Germline V gene lookup returns CDR1 LGHDT and CDR2 YNNKEL (reference sequence). V lost 0 bases and J lost 0, with 11 bases in between. The CDR3 consists of 16 residues. The CDR3 coding sequence is TGTGCCAGCAGCCAAGAACGCACCCTAGCTAACTATGGCTACACCTTC. Amino acid sequence: CASSQERTLANYGYTF.

The chain has TRBV3-1 (or the pseudogene TRBV3-2) and TRBJ2-2; 10 bases are a match to TRBD1. The CDR3 loop spans 16 amino acids. The ends lost 4 bases at V and 7 bases at J; junction bases unmatched: 9. The germline V gene has CDR1 LGHDT and CDR2 YNNKEL (reference sequence). CDR3 residues: CASSPSETGGSGELFF. CDR3 in DNA: TGTGCCAGCAGCCCATCTGAGACAGGGGGCAGCGGGGAGCTGTTTTTT.

This clone was recorded only once. The V gene is TRBV24-1, the J gene TRBJ1-5; no definite D call. V lost 6 bases to trimming and J lost 0 bases, with 5 bases between them. This CDR3 spans 13 amino acids. Per the germline V gene, CDR1 is KGHDR and CDR2 is SFDVKD. The CDR3 spells CATSYGSNQPQHF. The CDR3 nucleotides are TGTGCCACCAGTTACGGTAGCAATCAGCCCCAGCATTTT.

This chain joins TRBV7-2 and TRBJ1-5, with TRBD1 matching 7 bases. CDR1 is SGHTA, CDR2 FQGNSA, per germline. This CDR3 contains 17 residues. J was trimmed by 6 bases and V by 5 bases; bases with no gene match: 16. CDR3 residues: CASSLERSRTGVQPQHF. The CDR3 nucleotides read TGTGCCAGCAGCCTAGAAAGGTCGAGGACAGGTGTTCAGCCCCAGCATTTT.

The chain links TRBV7-8 to TRBJ1-1, with D hard to call. This CDR3 contains 12 residues. With 5 bases removed from V and 10 bases from J, the gap between germline ends came to 14 bases. The germline V gene has CDR1 SGHVS and CDR2 FQNEAQ. The CDR3 protein is CASSPDRVRAFF. Here the CDR3 DNA reads TGTGCCAGCAGCCCGGACCGCGTTAGAGCTTTCTTT.